The 25 T cell receptor beta chains below were found in one sample sequenced in a study of blood T cell repertoires in COVID-19. Assay used: immunoSEQ multiplex PCR; TCRdb lists only in-frame clones, some missing. This table holds 230,000 or so clones, approximately 80% found once. Sequencing was performed on peripheral blood. These receptor sequences come from a woman over 75 with COVID-19, enrolled during active disease.

The rearrangement joins TRBV4-2 to TRBJ2-1, with 9 bases that match TRBD2. CDR1 and CDR2 from the germline V gene are LGHNA and YNFKEQ. The CDR3 contains 18 residues. Trimming cost V 9 bases and J 0 bases; bases outside gene matches: 15. CDR3 DNA sequence: TGTGCCAGTACTCGGGGAGGAGATAGCGGGAGCTCCTACAATGAGCAGTTCTTC. Residues: CASTRGGDSGSSYNEQFF.

V gene TRBV24-1 combines with J gene TRBJ2-2, with 10 nucleotides matching TRBD2. The CDR3 sequence is 16 residues long. J was trimmed by 4 bases and V by 4 bases; bases with no gene match: 5. The germline gives CDR1 KGHDR, CDR2 SFDVKD. The CDR3 coding sequence is TGTGCCACCAGTGACTCCAGCGGGAGGGCCACCGGGGAGCTGTTTTTT. Translation gives CATSDSSGRATGELFF.

The genes are TRBV19 and TRBJ1-5, with a possible D match to TRBD1 (6 bases). CDR3 size: 14 residues. Germline assignment: CDR1 LNHDA and CDR2 SQIVND (reference sequence). V was shortened by 5 bases and J by 4 bases, with 12 bases between the two germline ends. In DNA, the CDR3 is TGTGCCAGTAGTGACAGGTTAGAGAATCAGCCCCAGCATTTT. As protein: CASSDRLENQPQHF.

This clone was seen a few times. V gene TRBV2 combines with J gene TRBJ2-5, with D possibly being TRBD1 (5 bases). The CDR3 has 13 amino acids. CDR1 and CDR2 (germline): SNHLY, FYNNEI. V lost 5 bases, J lost 2 bases, and 9 bases lay in between. The CDR3 sequence: CASSYRLQETQYF. The DNA for the CDR3 is TGTGCCAGCAGTTACAGGCTACAAGAGACCCAGTACTTC.

The V call is TRBV10-3, the J call TRBJ1-1; D unresolved. Germline V gene sequence: CDR1 ENHRY, CDR2 SYGVKD. The CDR3 runs to 13 residues. V lost 4 bases, J lost 4 bases, and 10 bases lay in between. The CDR3 DNA is TGTGCCATCAGTGTGTACAGCGGCACTGAAGCTTTCTTT. The encoded protein is CAISVYSGTEAFF.

The genes are TRBV7-2 and TRBJ2-7; TRBD2 aligns across 8 bases. V gave up 5 bases and J gave up 11 bases; unmatched junction bases: 11. Looked up from germline, CDR1 is SGHTA and CDR2 is FQGNSA. The length of the CDR3 is 13 residues. DNA of the CDR3: TGTGCCAGCAGCCCCGGGTCTAGCGGGCGGGAGTACTTC. Translating gives CASSPGSSGREYF.

V usage is TRBV30 and J usage is TRBJ1-4; a possible D gene is TRBD1 (6 bases). The CDR3 length is 15 residues. The V gene lost 3 bases and the J gene lost 10 bases, with 21 bases spanning the gap. Germline V gene sequence: CDR1 GTSNPN, CDR2 SVGIG (reference sequence). CDR3 sequence: CAWRYTGTPAGKLFF. CDR3 DNA sequence: TGTGCCTGGAGGTACACCGGGACACCCGCAGGAAAACTGTTTTTT. The full variable domain, rest sourced from reference TRBV30 and TRBJ1-4, is SQTIHQWPATLVQPVGSPLSLECTVEGTSNPNLYWYRQAAGRGLQLLFYSVGIGQISSEVPQNLSASRPQDRQFILSSKKLLLSDSGFYLCAWRYTGTPAGKLFFGSGTQLSVL.

This clone has just one count. The chain combines TRBV24-1 with TRBJ2-3, with D possibly matching TRBD2 (6 bases). The germline gives CDR1 KGHDR, CDR2 SFDVKD. The ends were cut back, 6 bases at V and 4 bases at J, with 10 bases in the middle. The CDR3 extends over 13 amino acids. In DNA, the CDR3 is TGTGCCACCAGTCGGGAGAGGGCAGATACGCAGTATTTT. Translated: CATSRERADTQYF.

This chain joins TRBV7-9 and TRBJ1-2; no reliable D call. Germline CDR1 is SEHNR and CDR2 is FQNEAQ (reference sequence). V was cut by 2 bases and J by 3 bases, with 7 bases left in between. The CDR3 spans 13 residues. The DNA for the CDR3 is TGTGCCAGCAGCTTACGGGGAGACTATGGCTACACCTTC. Its protein is CASSLRGDYGYTF.

This sequence joins TRBV27 and TRBJ1-2, with TRBD1 identical over 9 bases. J was trimmed by 7 bases and V by 5 bases; bases with no gene match: 8. Germline V gene sequence: CDR1 MNHEY, CDR2 SMNVEV (reference sequence). There are 14 residues in the CDR3. CDR3 DNA sequence: TGTGCCAGCAGTGGGACAGGGAAGGCGGCTGGCTACACCTTC. Translated, it gives CASSGTGKAAGYTF.

The rearrangement links TRBV2 to TRBJ1-5, with no clear D. Germline V CDR1 and CDR2: SNHLY, FYNNEI. The CDR3 spans 14 residues. Trimming shortened V by 4 bases and J by 4 bases, and 11 bases separated the two germline ends. The CDR3 DNA reads TGTGCCAGCAGTGGGAGGGTTGCGAATCAGCCCCAGCATTTT. It codes for CASSGRVANQPQHF.

The chain employs TRBV5-5 and TRBJ1-1, with D unclear. The CDR3 runs to 15 residues. Germline values: CDR1 SGHKS, CDR2 YYEKEE (reference sequence). Trimming left V 4 bases short and J 0 bases short, with 13 bases between. CDR3 loop: CASSPNMVLNTEAFF. The CDR3 DNA sequence: TGTGCCAGCAGCCCTAATATGGTCTTGAACACTGAAGCTTTCTTT.

The rearrangement uses TRBV6-1 and TRBJ1-6, with 11 bases lining up with TRBD1. This CDR3 spans 15 amino acids. CDR1 MNHNS and CDR2 SASEGT come from the germline V gene. V lost 3 bases, J lost 9 bases, and 4 bases stayed unmatched. CDR3 in DNA: TGTGCCAGCAGTGATGGGACAGGGGGAACTTCACCCCTCCACTTT. As protein: CASSDGTGGTSPLHF.

The chain is built from TRBV2 and TRBJ2-7; 10 bases match TRBD2. V lost 8 bases, J lost 7 bases, and 11 bases stayed unmatched. The CDR3 is 14 amino acids. Per the germline V gene, CDR1 is SNHLY and CDR2 is FYNNEI. The CDR3 DNA follows: TGTGCCAGCGAGTCTCTAGCGGGAGTAGGTGAGCAGTACTTC. Its translation: CASESLAGVGEQYF. Full variable domain (remainder filled in from reference TRBV2 and TRBJ2-7): EPEVTQTPSHQVTQMGQEVILRCVPISNHLYFYWYRQILGQKVEFLVSFYNNEISEKSEIFDDQFSVERPDGSNFTLKIRSTKLEDSAMYFCASESLAGVGEQYFGPGTRLTVT.

The chain uses TRBV19 and TRBJ2-7; the D gene is possibly TRBD2 (6 bases). Germline V gene lookup returns CDR1 LNHDA and CDR2 SQIVND (reference sequence). The CDR3 totals 15 residues. Trimming shortened V by 6 bases and J by 2 bases, and 17 bases separated the two germline ends. This CDR3 reads CASRAGTVSPYEQYF. The CDR3 DNA follows: TGTGCCAGTAGGGCGGGGACGGTCTCTCCCTACGAGCAGTACTTC.

This clone came up a few times. CDR3: CASSDVRAGELFF. The DNA for the CDR3 is TGTGCCAGCAGTGATGTGAGGGCGGGGGAGCTGTTTTTT. The chain has TRBV2 and TRBJ2-2, with D possibly TRBD2 on 5 matching bases. Germline V gene sequence: CDR1 SNHLY, CDR2 FYNNEI. The CDR3 has 13 amino acids. V was shortened by 3 bases and J by 8 bases, with 10 bases between the two germline ends.

The chain couples TRBV5-5 to TRBJ2-5, with a possible D match to TRBD2 (6 bases). The V end lost 4 bases, the J end lost 5 bases, and 21 bases lay between the germline ends. CDR1 and CDR2 (germline): SGHKS, YYEKEE (reference sequence). The CDR3 is made up of 16 amino acids. Written as DNA, the CDR3 is TGTGCCAGCAGCCCGGGGAGGCAGGGCAGATGGGAGACCCAGTACTTC. Translation gives CASSPGRQGRWETQYF.

The chain joins TRBV29-1 to TRBJ1-3; 11 nucleotides align to TRBD1. The CDR3 sequence is 14 residues long. V dropped 6 bases and J dropped 2; count of bases not matched to a gene: 3. Germline lookup yields CDR1 SQVTM and CDR2 ANQGSEA. The CDR3 DNA follows: TGCAGCGTCCGGGACAGGGGGACTGGAAACACCATATATTTT. Its protein is CSVRDRGTGNTIYF.

Here the CDR3 reads CATEGAGKDYTF. The CDR3 bases are TGTGCCACAGAGGGGGCAGGGAAGGACTACACCTTC. The V and J genes are TRBV28 and TRBJ1-2, with 7 positions matching TRBD1. This CDR3 contains 12 residues. Germline lookup yields CDR1 MDHEN and CDR2 SYDVKM. V was pared by 10 bases and J by 10 bases, with 12 bases of the junction left unmatched.

The chain joins TRBV4-1 to TRBJ1-3, with 7 bases lining up with TRBD1. J gave up 0 bases and V 2 bases, and 4 bases lay outside the gene matches. Germline V lookup: CDR1 MGHRA, CDR2 YSYEKL. This CDR3 spans 16 amino acids. CDR3 protein: CASSQSKGASGNTIYF. CDR3 nucleotide sequence: TGCGCCAGCAGCCAATCTAAGGGGGCCTCTGGAAACACCATATATTTT.

This rearrangement joins TRBV6-2 or TRBV6-3 to TRBJ2-7; D not certain. The germline V and J ends were trimmed by 2 bases and 0 bases, with 5 bases remaining between them. CDR1 is MNHEY and CDR2 is SVGEGT in the germline V gene. This CDR3 has 13 residues. DNA for the CDR3: TGTGCCAGCAGTTACCAGGCCTCCTACGAGCAGTACTTC. Its protein is CASSYQASYEQYF.

This clone was found once. V usage is TRBV6-6 and J usage is TRBJ2-3; D gene unclear. V shed 6 bases and J shed 11 bases, with 12 bases lying between them. The germline gives CDR1 MNHNY, CDR2 SVGAGI (reference sequence). CDR3 length equals 11 residues. CDR3 coding DNA: TGTGCCAGCAGCCACCCGGTTGGGCAGTATTTT. Its translation is CASSHPVGQYF.

This chain uses TRBV7-3 with TRBJ2-1; TRBD1 is a possible D gene (6 bases). The CDR3 is 12 amino acids. CDR1 SGHTA and CDR2 FQGTGA come from the germline V gene. Deletions cut 5 bases from V and 9 bases from J, with 11 bases between. The DNA of the CDR3 is TGTGCCAGCAGCCTACAGGGCCGTGAGCAGTTCTTC. Protein product: CASSLQGREQFF.

This clone appeared a single time. The chain uses TRBV5-6 and TRBJ1-4; D remains ambiguous. Germline V lookup: CDR1 SGHDT, CDR2 YYEEEE. The CDR3 consists of 13 residues. V dropped 4 bases and J dropped 4 bases, with 8 bases sitting between them. CDR3 nucleotide sequence: TGTGCCAGCAGCCCGGGGTATAATGAAAAACTGTTTTTT. Protein sequence: CASSPGYNEKLFF.

V usage is TRBV30 and J usage is TRBJ2-2; 10 nucleotides match TRBD1. This CDR3 comprises 15 residues. Losses at the gene ends were 4 bases for V and 8 bases for J; bases not matched to a gene: 10. Per the germline V gene, CDR1 is GTSNPN and CDR2 is SVGIG (reference sequence). In DNA form, the CDR3 reads TGTGCCTGGACACGGGACAGGGGAATCGGGGGGGAGCTGTTTTTT. This codes for CAWTRDRGIGGELFF.